The 18 T cell receptor beta chains given below trace back to one sample, sequenced in a study of shared clonotypes between healthy human individuals. Only in-frame clones appear in the TCRdb table, and some are missing; sequencing was by immunoSEQ multiplex PCR. Of nearly 500,000 clones listed, around 78% are singletons. Sequencing input: PBMCs. The receptor set was obtained from a woman between 40 and 55 years old in good health. Some clones in this sample may be carry-over from other donors' samples.

This clone was recorded a few times. The rearrangement links TRBV9 to TRBJ2-3; the match to TRBD2 covers 8 bases. This CDR3 is built from 14 residues. The ends lost 3 bases at V and 2 bases at J; junction bases unmatched: 2. Germline V gene lookup returns CDR1 SGDLS and CDR2 YYNGEE. CDR3 coding DNA: TGTGCCAGCAGCGGACTAGCGCCCACAGATACGCAGTATTTT. Encoded protein: CASSGLAPTDTQYF.

The V gene is TRBV5-1, the J gene TRBJ1-4; 8 bases line up with TRBD1. The V gene's germline CDR1 is SGHRS and CDR2 YFSETQ. The CDR3 is 15 residues long. The junction had 9 bases not matched to a gene; V was cut back by 4 bases and J by 7 bases. The DNA of the CDR3 is TGCGCCAGCAGCCCGAGGACAGGGCTGAGTGAAAAACTGTTTTTT. It specifies CASSPRTGLSEKLFF. Full variable domain (outside the CDR3, taken from reference TRBV5-1 and TRBJ1-4): KAGVTQTPRYLIKTRGQQVTLSCSPISGHRSVSWYQQTPGQGLQFLFEYFSETQRNKGNFPGRFSGRQFSNSRSEMNVSTLELGDSALYLCASSPRTGLSEKLFFGSGTQLSVL.

This chain joins TRBV27 and TRBJ2-5, with 9 bases identical to TRBD2. The end of the DNA fits TRBJ2-7 better, so the J call may be wrong. The CDR3 contains 15 residues. Germline assignment: CDR1 MNHEY and CDR2 SMNVEV (reference sequence). DNA for the CDR3: TGTGCCAGCAGTGCCGGGACTAGCTTTTCCTACGAGCAGTACTTC. This encodes CASSAGTSFSYEQYF.

The rearrangement links TRBV5-4 to TRBJ2-7; 10 bases match TRBD2. Germline V gene sequence: CDR1 SGHNT, CDR2 YYREEE (reference sequence). The CDR3 loop spans 16 amino acids. Trimming removed 2 bases from V and 7 bases from J; junction bases left unmatched: 12. DNA of the CDR3: TGTGCCAGCAGCTTAACCCTACTAGCGGGGTTCTCGGAGCAGTACTTC. It translates to CASSLTLLAGFSEQYF.

The chain links TRBV27 to TRBJ2-1, with D tentatively TRBD1 (5 bases). The CDR3 totals 14 residues. Germline assignment: CDR1 MNHEY and CDR2 SMNVEV (reference sequence). The V end was cut by 5 bases, the J end by 9 bases, with 17 bases between. In DNA, the CDR3 is TGTGCCAGCAGTCTCGACTGGGGCGCGGTTGAGCAGTTCTTC. Its protein is CASSLDWGAVEQFF.

Details on this clone: This may stem from a read error, because a much larger clone lies one nucleotide away. This specimen includes other DNA sequences encoding the same CDR3. The chain has TRBV28 and TRBJ1-1; D is unclear. CDR3 length: 11 residues. V was trimmed by 6 bases and J by 2 bases, leaving 4 bases between them. CDR1 is MDHEN and CDR2 is SYDVKM in the germline V gene. The CDR3 DNA reads TGTGCCAGCAGGGTAAACACTGAAGCTTTCTTT. Protein product: CASRVNTEAFF.

To note about this clone: Germline is not matched at one junction end, which may reflect a read error. The sample contains more than one DNA sequence encoding this CDR3. The chain recombines TRBV15 with TRBJ2-7; D may be TRBD1 or TRBD2 (7 bases each). From germline, CDR1 is LNHNV and CDR2 YYDKDF (reference sequence). The length of the CDR3 is 20 residues. Here the CDR3 DNA reads TGTGCCATCAGCAGAGACAGGGATTGGGGAGCGGGACCGCATCGGTACGAGCAGTACTTC. This translates into CAISRDRDWGAGPHRYEQYF.

This clone appeared once. This rearrangement joins TRBV21-1 to TRBJ1-5. TRBV21-1 corresponds to a pseudogene. The CDR3 consists of 15 residues. The chain's CDR3 is CASSKAGRGNQPQHF. CDR3 DNA sequence: TGTGCCAGCAGCAAAGCAGGAAGAGGCAATCAGCCCCAGCATTTT.

The gene calls are TRBV30 and TRBJ2-3, with TRBD2 matching over 7 bases. The CDR3 contains 13 residues. Germline CDR1 and CDR2: GTSNPN and SVGIG (reference sequence). Trimming removed 5 bases from V and 1 base from J; junction bases left unmatched: 3. CDR3 residues: CAWGLAGTDTQYF. CDR3 DNA sequence: TGTGCCTGGGGTCTAGCGGGCACAGATACGCAGTATTTT.

The rearrangement joins TRBV12-5 to TRBJ2-3; TRBD1 agrees at 8 bases. The CDR3 has 15 amino acids. Trimming cost V 6 bases and J 2 bases; bases outside gene matches: 7. Germline V CDR1 and CDR2: LGHNT, FRNRAP. CDR3 sequence: CASGQGVDYTDTQYF. In DNA form, the CDR3 reads TGTGCTAGTGGACAGGGGGTGGACTACACAGATACGCAGTATTTT.

The genes are TRBV4-2 and TRBJ2-7; 10 nucleotides match TRBD2. J gave up 3 bases and V 6 bases, and 8 bases lay outside the gene matches. Germline values: CDR1 LGHNA, CDR2 YNFKEQ. The CDR3 totals 15 residues. The CDR3 loop is CASRHEPSGSYEQYF. The CDR3 coding sequence is TGTGCCAGCAGGCACGAACCTAGCGGGAGCTACGAGCAGTACTTC.

With respect to this clone: A much larger clone sits a single nucleotide away, making a read error possible. The sample carries other DNA sequences with the same CDR3. The rearrangement links TRBV30 to TRBJ2-6; D perhaps matches TRBD1 (5 bases). Germline CDR1 is GTSNPN and CDR2 is SVGIG (reference sequence). Trimming took off 7 bases at V and 4 bases at J, with 11 bases between the two ends. The CDR3 has 13 residues. DNA for the CDR3: TGTGCCTTAGGGGAAAGAGGGGCCAACGTCCTGACTTTC. It is translated as CALGERGANVLTF.

This clone was seen a handful of times. The chain uses TRBV4-2 and TRBJ2-1; no firm D call. This CDR3 contains 15 residues. V gave up 1 base and J gave up 8 bases, with 15 bases separating them. From germline, CDR1 is LGHNA and CDR2 YNFKEQ. CDR3 DNA: TGTGCCAGCAGCCAAGCGGGCCCCCCGCAGGATGAGCAGTTCTTC. Its translation is CASSQAGPPQDEQFF.

A remark on this clone: Just one base apart from a much larger clone, this may be a read error. The gene calls are TRBV5-4 and TRBJ2-7; D is perhaps TRBD1 (6 bases). Germline V gives CDR1 SGHNT, CDR2 YYREEE (reference sequence). With 0 bases removed from V and 3 bases from J, the gap between germline ends came to 7 bases. This CDR3 spans 13 amino acids. The CDR3 region has the DNA TGTGCCAGCAGCTTGGGACAGGTCTACGAGCAGTACTTC. This encodes CASSLGQVYEQYF.

The chain links TRBV18 to TRBJ1-4, with D maybe TRBD1 (5 bases). Looked up from germline, CDR1 is KGHSH and CDR2 is LQKENI. V lost 3 bases and J 7 bases, leaving 15 bases between the germline ends. CDR3 length: 15 residues. The CDR3: CASSPDSRRGEKLFF. As DNA, the CDR3 is TGTGCCAGCTCACCCGACAGCCGACGGGGTGAAAAACTGTTTTTT.

This chain joins TRBV5-1 and TRBJ1-1; unclear D gene. This CDR3 has 14 amino acids. The germline gives CDR1 SGHRS, CDR2 YFSETQ. Trimming took 2 bases from V and 1 from J, leaving 9 bases between them. Written as DNA, the CDR3 is TGCGCCAGCAGCTTATCATTCACGAACACTGAAGCTTTCTTT. Protein sequence: CASSLSFTNTEAFF.

The chain carries TRBV5-1 and TRBJ1-2, with 9 bases lining up with TRBD1. Germline loops: CDR1 SGHRS, CDR2 YFSETQ. The CDR3 length is 15 residues. V shed 7 bases and J 7 bases; nucleotides not matched to a gene: 14. The DNA of the CDR3 is TGCGCCAGCTTCCTTCCGGGACAGGGTACGGGTGGCTACACCTTC. Translating it yields CASFLPGQGTGGYTF.

V and J are TRBV19 and TRBJ1-1, with 9 bases lining up with TRBD1. The germline V gene encodes CDR1 LNHDA and CDR2 SQIVND (reference sequence). Trimming removed 3 bases from V and 1 base from J; junction bases left unmatched: 3. The CDR3 totals 15 residues. The CDR3 sequence is CASSMGDRANTEAFF. The DNA of the CDR3 is TGTGCCAGTAGTATGGGGGACAGGGCGAACACTGAAGCTTTCTTT.